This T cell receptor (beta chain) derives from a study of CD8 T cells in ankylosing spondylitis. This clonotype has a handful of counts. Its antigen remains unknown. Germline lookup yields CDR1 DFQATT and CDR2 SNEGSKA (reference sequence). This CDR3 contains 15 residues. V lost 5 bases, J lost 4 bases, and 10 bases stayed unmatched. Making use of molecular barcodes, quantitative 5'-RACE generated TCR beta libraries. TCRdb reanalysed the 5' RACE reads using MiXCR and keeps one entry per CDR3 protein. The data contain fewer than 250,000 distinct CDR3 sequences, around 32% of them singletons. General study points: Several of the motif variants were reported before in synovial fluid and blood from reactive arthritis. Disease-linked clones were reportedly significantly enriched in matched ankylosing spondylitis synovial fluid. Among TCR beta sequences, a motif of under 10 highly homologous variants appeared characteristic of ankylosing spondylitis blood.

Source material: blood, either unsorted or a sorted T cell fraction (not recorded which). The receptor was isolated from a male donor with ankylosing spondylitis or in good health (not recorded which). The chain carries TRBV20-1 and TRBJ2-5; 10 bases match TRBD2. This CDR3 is CSARPAGGPGETQYF. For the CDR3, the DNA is TGCAGTGCTCGCCCAGCGGGGGGGCCTGGAGAGACCCAGTACTTC.